This TCR beta chain was found in a study of blood T cells in healthy people across ages. V shed 0 bases and J shed 1 base, with 18 bases lying between them. This CDR3 is built from 18 residues. The germline gives CDR1 LNHNV, CDR2 YYDKDF (reference sequence). Then a second PCR, running about 7 to 11 cycles, was carried out with a sample-barcoded 5' primer and a J-beta primer mix. Each CDR3 protein gets one entry after TCRdb re-called the 5' RACE reads with MiXCR. This table holds 850,000 to 1,000,000 distinct CDR3 sequences, 51% found once. This clonotype originated in a woman between 55 and 75 years old in good health. The rearrangement joins TRBV15 to TRBJ1-2, with D perhaps TRBD1 (5 bases). Sequencing used blood. The CDR3 sequence: CATSRDTAIPDSNYGYTF. CDR3 DNA: TGTGCCACCAGCAGAGATACGGCGATCCCCGACAGTAACTATGGCTACACCTTC.